The sequence of this T cell receptor beta chain was determined in a study of vaccination effects on CD4 cells after COVID-19. Study-wide findings and caveats: The study, lacking early post-infection timepoints, had few convalescent patients.

Clones were sequenced by immunoSEQ multiplex PCR, and TCRdb holds only the in-frame ones, with some missing. The sample records 30,000 to 35,000 clones, about 63% being singletons. Antigen-specific CD4+ T cells were expanded (with viral peptide pools) by the ViraFEST assay ahead of sequencing. After more than 8 days in culture, the CD4+ T cells were isolated. Cultivation was performed at 1.5 million to 2.5 million PBMC per well with about 9.6 IU/ml IL-2 and roughly 9.3 ug/ml peptides added. Half-medium replacement with IL-2 medium occurred on days 3 and 7. Concerning this clone: Its cognate antigen is unknown.

Trimming removed 6 bases from V and 5 bases from J; junction bases left unmatched: 5. Germline-derived CDR1 and CDR2 are SQVTM and ANQGSEA. The CDR3 runs to 12 residues. The sequence was obtained from a human donor who received a COVID-19 vaccine. Sample: CD4+ T cells from PBMCs cultured with HCoV-229E spike peptides, taken before COVID-19 vaccination. The chain carries TRBV29-1 and TRBJ2-5; 8 bases map to TRBD1. The CDR3 here is CSVRTGKETQYF. Written as DNA, the CDR3 is TGCAGCGTCCGGACAGGGAAGGAGACCCAGTACTTC.